Reported below is one TCR beta chain. Its specificity is unknown. Between the trimmed V and J ends, which lost 7 bases and 2 bases, there was a span of 13 bases. Germline CDR1 and CDR2: KGHSH and LQKENI. This CDR3 comprises 14 residues. The data were obtained in a study of cytomegalovirus exposure and HLA in healthy donors. Whole-study findings and limits: Per a later analysis, HLA-associated TCR beta chains showed more clonal expansion than other, equally common TCR beta chains. The classifier reportedly diagnosed cytomegalovirus status with high sensitivity and specificity. Later analysis demonstrated an association between a missense DCLRE1C variant and TCR beta V- and J-gene trimming. Immune exposure data for these donors was limited to CMV serostatus.

The PCR made use of 60 Vbeta and 13 Jbeta primers. The repertoire was sequenced with immunoSEQ multiplex PCR; TCRdb's copy has only in-frame clones and lacks some. There are roughly 200,000 clones in the sample; more than 85% occur only once, and roughly 1% lies in the top ten. Sequenced input: PBMCs. The gene calls are TRBV18 and TRBJ2-3; D is perhaps TRBD2 (6 bases). The TCR was taken from a woman aged 18 to 35 in good health and CMV-seronegative. The CDR3 DNA sequence: TGTGCCAGCTTGGACCGGGGGAACACAGATACGCAGTATTTT. Its translation: CASLDRGNTDTQYF.